The 5 T cell receptor beta chains below all came from one sample that was sequenced in a study of T-cell memory formation after mild COVID-19. TCRdb reanalysed the 5' RACE reads using MiXCR and keeps one entry per CDR3 protein. The profile shows hundreds of thousands of distinct CDR3 sequences, about 20% of them singletons. The sample consisted of PBMCs or a T cell subset sorted from them (not recorded which). The receptor set was obtained from an adult woman who had mild COVID-19 (a few samples of this study predate the infection). Cell type and time point are not known.

This clonotype was observed many times. The rearrangement joins TRBV12-3 or TRBV12-4 to TRBJ2-5, with TRBD1 as a possible D gene (6 bases). This CDR3 contains 14 residues. V was trimmed by 6 bases and J by 0 bases, leaving 11 bases between them. This CDR3 reads CASRPTGYQETQYF. The CDR3 DNA reads as TGTGCCAGCAGGCCGACAGGTTACCAAGAGACCCAGTACTTC.

The V call is TRBV27, the J call TRBJ2-7, with D perhaps assigned TRBD1 or TRBD2 (5 bases each). Germline V gene lookup returns CDR1 MNHEY and CDR2 SMNVEV (reference sequence). The CDR3 runs 15 residues. V shed 2 bases and J shed 0 bases, with 11 bases lying between them. This CDR3 is CASSLRGGGSYEQYF. The DNA for the CDR3 is TGTGCCAGCAGTTTAAGGGGCGGAGGCTCCTACGAGCAGTACTTC.

This clonotype was recorded a few times. The rearrangement joins TRBV5-1 to TRBJ2-7, with D perhaps matching TRBD1 or TRBD2 (5 bases each). Trimming shortened V by 0 bases and J by 0 bases, and 19 bases separated the two germline ends. CDR1 and CDR2 (germline): SGHRS, YFSETQ. The CDR3 extends over 18 amino acids. The CDR3 coding sequence is TGCGCCAGCAGCTTGGCCCCACTGGGACCTAGGGTCTCCTACGAGCAGTACTTC. As protein: CASSLAPLGPRVSYEQYF.

This clonotype was picked up many times. This chain connects TRBV9 to TRBJ2-1; tentatively, D is TRBD1 (6 bases). In germline, CDR1 is SGDLS, CDR2 YYNGEE. The length of the CDR3 is 15 residues. V shed 0 bases and J shed 7 bases, with 14 bases lying between them. The CDR3, as DNA: TGTGCCAGCAGCGTAGGTACAATCACAGGGAATGAGCAGTTCTTC. Translation gives CASSVGTITGNEQFF. Together with reference TRBV9 and TRBJ2-1, the CDR3 gives the full variable domain: DSGVTQTPKHLITATGQRVTLRCSPRSGDLSVYWYQQSLDQGLQFLIQYYNGEERAKGNILERFSAQQFPDLHSELNLSSLELGDSALYFCASSVGTITGNEQFFGPGTRLTVL.

V usage is TRBV4-2 and J usage is TRBJ2-1; D is tentatively TRBD1 or TRBD2 (5 bases each). Per the germline V gene, CDR1 is LGHNA and CDR2 is YNFKEQ. V was trimmed by 3 bases and J by 5 bases, leaving 23 bases between them. The CDR3 is made up of 18 amino acids. The CDR3 spells CASSHGSRGYPGHNEQFF. The CDR3 nucleotides are TGTGCCAGCAGCCACGGAAGCCGGGGCTACCCGGGGCACAATGAGCAGTTCTTC.